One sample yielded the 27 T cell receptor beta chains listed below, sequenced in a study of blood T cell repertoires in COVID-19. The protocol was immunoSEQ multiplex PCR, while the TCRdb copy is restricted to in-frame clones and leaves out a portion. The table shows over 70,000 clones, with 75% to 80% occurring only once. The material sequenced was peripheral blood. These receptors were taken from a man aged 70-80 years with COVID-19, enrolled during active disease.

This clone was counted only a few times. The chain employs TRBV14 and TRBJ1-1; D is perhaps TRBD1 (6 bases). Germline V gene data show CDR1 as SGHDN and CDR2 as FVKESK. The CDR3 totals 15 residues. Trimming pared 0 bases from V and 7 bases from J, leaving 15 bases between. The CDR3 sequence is CASSQDWGGTVEAFF. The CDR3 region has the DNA TGTGCCAGCAGCCAAGATTGGGGGGGCACGGTTGAAGCTTTCTTT.

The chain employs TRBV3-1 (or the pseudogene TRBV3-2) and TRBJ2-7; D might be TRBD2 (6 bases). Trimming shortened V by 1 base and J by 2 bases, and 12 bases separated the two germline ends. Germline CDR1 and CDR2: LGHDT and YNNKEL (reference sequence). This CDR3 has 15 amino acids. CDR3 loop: CASSQAPGGAYEQYF. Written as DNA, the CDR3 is TGTGCCAGCAGCCAAGCTCCGGGCGGGGCCTACGAGCAGTACTTC.

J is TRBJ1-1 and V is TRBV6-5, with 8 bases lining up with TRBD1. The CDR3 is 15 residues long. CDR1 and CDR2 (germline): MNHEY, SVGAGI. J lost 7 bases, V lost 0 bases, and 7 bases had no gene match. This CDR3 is CASSYSRQGLGEAFF. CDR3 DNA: TGTGCCAGCAGTTACTCTCGACAGGGGCTCGGTGAAGCTTTCTTT.

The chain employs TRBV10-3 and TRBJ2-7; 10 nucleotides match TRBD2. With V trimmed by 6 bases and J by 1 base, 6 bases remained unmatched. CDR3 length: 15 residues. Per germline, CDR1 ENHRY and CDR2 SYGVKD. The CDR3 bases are TGTGCCATCAGGAACCCTAGCGGGAGATCCTACGAGCAGTACTTC. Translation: CAIRNPSGRSYEQYF.

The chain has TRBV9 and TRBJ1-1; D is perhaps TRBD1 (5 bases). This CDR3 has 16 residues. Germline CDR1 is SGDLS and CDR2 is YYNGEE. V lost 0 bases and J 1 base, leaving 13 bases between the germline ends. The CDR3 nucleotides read TGTGCCAGCAGCGTAGGGGGTGCAGGGCCGAACACTGAAGCTTTCTTT. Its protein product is CASSVGGAGPNTEAFF.

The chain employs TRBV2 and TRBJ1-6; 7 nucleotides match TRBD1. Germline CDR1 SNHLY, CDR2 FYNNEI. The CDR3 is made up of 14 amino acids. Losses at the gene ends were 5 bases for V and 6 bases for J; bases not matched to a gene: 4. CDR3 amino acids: CASSQQGPNSPLHF. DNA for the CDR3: TGTGCCAGCAGTCAACAGGGGCCTAATTCACCCCTCCACTTT.

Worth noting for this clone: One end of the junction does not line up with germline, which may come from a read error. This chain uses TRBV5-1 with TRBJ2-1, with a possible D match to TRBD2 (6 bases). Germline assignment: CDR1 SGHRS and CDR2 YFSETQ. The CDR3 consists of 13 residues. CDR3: CASSIGDAGTGIF. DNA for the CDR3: TGCGCCAGCAGTATCGGGGATGCGGGAACTGGGATCTTC.

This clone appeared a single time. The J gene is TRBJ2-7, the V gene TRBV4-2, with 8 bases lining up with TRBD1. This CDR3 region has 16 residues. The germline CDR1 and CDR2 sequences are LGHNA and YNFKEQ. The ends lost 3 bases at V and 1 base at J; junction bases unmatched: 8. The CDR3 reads CASSHDNQGASYEQYF. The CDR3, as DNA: TGTGCCAGCAGCCACGATAATCAGGGGGCTTCCTACGAGCAGTACTTC.

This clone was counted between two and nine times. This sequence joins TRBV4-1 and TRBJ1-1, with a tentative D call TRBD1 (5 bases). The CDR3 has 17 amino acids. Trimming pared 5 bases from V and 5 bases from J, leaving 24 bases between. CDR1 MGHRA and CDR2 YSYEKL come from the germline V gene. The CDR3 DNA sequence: TGCGCCAGCAGCTCTTTTGCCGACAGCGGGAATGAGACTGAAGCTTTCTTT. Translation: CASSSFADSGNETEAFF.

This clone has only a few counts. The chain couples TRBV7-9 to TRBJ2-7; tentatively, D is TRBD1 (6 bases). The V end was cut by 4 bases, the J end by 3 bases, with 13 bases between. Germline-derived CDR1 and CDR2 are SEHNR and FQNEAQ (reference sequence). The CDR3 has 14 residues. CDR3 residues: CASSSRDNYYEQYF. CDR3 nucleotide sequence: TGTGCCAGCAGCTCCCGGGACAATTACTACGAGCAGTACTTC. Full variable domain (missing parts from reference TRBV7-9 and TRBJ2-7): DTGVSQNPRHKITKRGQNVTFRCDPISEHNRLYWYRQTLGQGPEFLTYFQNEAQLEKSRLLSDRFSAERPKGSFSTLEIQRTEQGDSAMYLCASSSRDNYYEQYFGPGTRLTVT.

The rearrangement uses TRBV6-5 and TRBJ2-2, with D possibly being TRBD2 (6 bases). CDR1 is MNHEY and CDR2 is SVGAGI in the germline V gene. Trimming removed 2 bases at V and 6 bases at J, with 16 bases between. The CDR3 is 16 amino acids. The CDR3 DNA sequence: TGTGCCAGCAGTTACCCGCTCGGAGCGGGCCCCGGGGAGCTGTTTTTT. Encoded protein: CASSYPLGAGPGELFF.

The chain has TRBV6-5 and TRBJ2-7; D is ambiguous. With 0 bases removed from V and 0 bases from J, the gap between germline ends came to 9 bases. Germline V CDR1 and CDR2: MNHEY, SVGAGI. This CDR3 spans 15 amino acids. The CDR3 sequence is CASSYSNPSSYEQYF. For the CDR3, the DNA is TGTGCCAGCAGTTACTCGAATCCCAGCTCCTACGAGCAGTACTTC.

The CDR3 bases are TGCGCCAGCAGCTCTACAGGGTTGTCCACTGAAGCTTTCTTT. Residues: CASSSTGLSTEAFF. The chain combines TRBV5-1 with TRBJ1-1; D possibly corresponds to TRBD1 (6 bases). CDR1 SGHRS and CDR2 YFSETQ come from the germline V gene. The CDR3 length is 14 residues. V shed 3 bases and J shed 4 bases, with 13 bases lying between them. Together with reference TRBV5-1 and TRBJ1-1, the CDR3 gives the full variable domain: KAGVTQTPRYLIKTRGQQVTLSCSPISGHRSVSWYQQTPGQGLQFLFEYFSETQRNKGNFPGRFSGRQFSNSRSEMNVSTLELGDSALYLCASSSTGLSTEAFFGQGTRLTVV.

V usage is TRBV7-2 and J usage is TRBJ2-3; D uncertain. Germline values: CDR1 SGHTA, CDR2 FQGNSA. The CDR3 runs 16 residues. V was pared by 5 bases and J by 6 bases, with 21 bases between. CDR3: CASSRSKPTTADTQYF. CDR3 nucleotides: TGTGCCAGCAGCAGATCTAAGCCTACTACCGCGGATACGCAGTATTTT.

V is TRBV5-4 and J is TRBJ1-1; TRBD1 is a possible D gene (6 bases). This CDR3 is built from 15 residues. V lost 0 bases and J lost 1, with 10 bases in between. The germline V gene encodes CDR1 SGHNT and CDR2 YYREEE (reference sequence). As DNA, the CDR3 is TGTGCCAGCAGCTTGGGAGCAGGGGCGAACACTGAAGCTTTCTTT. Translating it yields CASSLGAGANTEAFF.

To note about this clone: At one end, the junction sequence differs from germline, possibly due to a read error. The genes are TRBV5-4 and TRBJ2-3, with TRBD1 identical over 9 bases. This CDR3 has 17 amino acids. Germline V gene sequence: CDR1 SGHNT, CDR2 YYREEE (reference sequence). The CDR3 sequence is CASSPRQGEGDTHTQYF. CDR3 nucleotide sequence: TGTGCCAGCAGCCCGCGACAGGGGGAAGGTGACACACATACGCAGTATTTT.

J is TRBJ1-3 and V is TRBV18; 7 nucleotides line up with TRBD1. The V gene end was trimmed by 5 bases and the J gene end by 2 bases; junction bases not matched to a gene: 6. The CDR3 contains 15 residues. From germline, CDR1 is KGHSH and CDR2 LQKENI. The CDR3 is CASSSGQKTGNTIYF. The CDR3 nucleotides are TGTGCCAGCTCATCGGGACAGAAAACTGGAAACACCATATATTTT.

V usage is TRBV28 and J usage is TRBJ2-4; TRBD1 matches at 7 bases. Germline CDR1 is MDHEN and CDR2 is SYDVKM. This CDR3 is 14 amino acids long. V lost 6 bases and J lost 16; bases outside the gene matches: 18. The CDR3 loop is CASSRGRDSFSHYF. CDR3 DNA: TGTGCCAGCAGCCGGGGCCGGGACAGTTTTTCCCACTACTTC.

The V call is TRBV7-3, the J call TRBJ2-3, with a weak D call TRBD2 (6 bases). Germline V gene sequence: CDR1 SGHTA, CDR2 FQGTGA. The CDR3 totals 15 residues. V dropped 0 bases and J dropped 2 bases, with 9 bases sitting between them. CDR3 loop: CASSLTGDFTDTQYF. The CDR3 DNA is TGTGCCAGCAGCTTAACCGGGGACTTCACAGATACGCAGTATTTT.

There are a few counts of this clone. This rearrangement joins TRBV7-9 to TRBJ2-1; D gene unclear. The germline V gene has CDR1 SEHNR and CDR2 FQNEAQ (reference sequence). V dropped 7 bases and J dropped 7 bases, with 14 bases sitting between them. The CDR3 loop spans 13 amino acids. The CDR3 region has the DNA TGTGCCAGCACCAACAATAGTCCTAATGAGCAGTTCTTC. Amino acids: CASTNNSPNEQFF.

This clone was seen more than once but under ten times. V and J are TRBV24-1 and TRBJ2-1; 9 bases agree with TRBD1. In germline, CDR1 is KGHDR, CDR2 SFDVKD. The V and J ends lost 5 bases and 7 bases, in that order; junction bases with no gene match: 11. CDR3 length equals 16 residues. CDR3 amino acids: CATSVRDTGGRNEQFF. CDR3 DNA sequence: TGTGCCACCAGTGTTCGGGATACAGGGGGCAGAAATGAGCAGTTCTTC.

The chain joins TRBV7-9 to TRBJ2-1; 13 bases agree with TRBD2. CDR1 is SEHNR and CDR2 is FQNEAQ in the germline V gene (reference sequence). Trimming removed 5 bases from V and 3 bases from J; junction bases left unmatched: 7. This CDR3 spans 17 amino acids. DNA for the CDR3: TGTGCCAGCAGCCCTAGACTAGCGGGAGGCAGCTACAATGAGCAGTTCTTC. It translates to CASSPRLAGGSYNEQFF.

CDR3 in DNA: TGTGCCAGCAGCACCCGCGGGGAGCTGTTTTTT. It is translated as CASSTRGELFF. This chain connects TRBV21-1 to TRBJ2-2; TRBD2 reflects the table's D call only, with no check against the DNA. TRBV21-1 is a pseudogene locus. This CDR3 has 11 amino acids.

The DNA for the CDR3 is TGCGCCAGCAAGCCCGGACAGTACACAGATACGCAGTATTTT. Residues: CASKPGQYTDTQYF. V gene TRBV5-1 combines with J gene TRBJ2-3; TRBD1 is a possible D gene (6 bases). The germline gives CDR1 SGHRS, CDR2 YFSETQ. Trimming shortened V by 6 bases and J by 2 bases, and 13 bases separated the two germline ends. The CDR3 sequence is 14 residues long.

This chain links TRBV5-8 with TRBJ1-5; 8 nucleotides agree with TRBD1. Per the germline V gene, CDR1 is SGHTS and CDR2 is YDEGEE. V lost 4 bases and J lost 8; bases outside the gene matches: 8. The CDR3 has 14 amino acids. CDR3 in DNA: TGTGCCAGCAGCATGGGACAGGCTGGGAAGCCCCAGCATTTT. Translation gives CASSMGQAGKPQHF. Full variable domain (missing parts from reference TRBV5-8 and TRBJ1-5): EAGVTQSPTHLIKTRGQQATLRCSPISGHTSVYWYQQALGLGLQFLLWYDEGEERNRGNFPPRFSGRQFPNYSSELNVNALELEDSALYLCASSMGQAGKPQHFGDGTRLSIL.

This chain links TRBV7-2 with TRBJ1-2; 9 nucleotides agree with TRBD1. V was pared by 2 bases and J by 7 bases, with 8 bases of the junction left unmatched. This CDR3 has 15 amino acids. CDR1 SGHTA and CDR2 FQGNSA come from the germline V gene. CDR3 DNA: TGTGCCAGCAGCTTATTAGGACAGGGGCTCAGTGGCTACACCTTC. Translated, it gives CASSLLGQGLSGYTF. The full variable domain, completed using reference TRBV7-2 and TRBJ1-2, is GAGVSQSPSNKVTEKGKDVELRCDPISGHTALYWYRQSLGQGLEFLIYFQGNSAPDKSGLPSDRFSAERTGGSVSTLTIQRTQQEDSAVYLCASSLLGQGLSGYTFGSGTRLTVV.

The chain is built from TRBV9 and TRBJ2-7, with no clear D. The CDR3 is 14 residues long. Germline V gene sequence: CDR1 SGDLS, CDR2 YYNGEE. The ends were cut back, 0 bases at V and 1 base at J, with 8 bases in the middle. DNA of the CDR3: TGTGCCAGCAGCGTAGAGGCAGGTTCCTACGAGCAGTACTTC. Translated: CASSVEAGSYEQYF.